The following is a TCR beta chain sequence with its context. Its target is not known. The CDR3 is made up of 14 amino acids. In preparing the TRB cDNA libraries, 5' RACE with UMI labels was used. TCRdb re-called the 5' RACE reads; every CDR3 protein appears as one record, without DNA. This sample contains about 84,000 distinct CDR3 sequences. This sample was included in a study of CXCR3-negative and CXCR3-positive naive CD8 T cells. For the study at large: Collectively, the libraries yielded 140 million or so TRB reads in total, at about 1.5 +/- 0.3 million per library. General study results and limits: Naive subsets were similarly diverse, while memory CD8+ repertoires were much less diverse. For CXCR3-positive naive cells, TRB CDR3s were more hydrophobic than those of CXCR3-negative naive cells. The study found CXCR3 expression partially decreased after cryopreservation and ran most assays on fresh PBMCs.

The clonotype was recovered from a human donor in good health. Some clones in this sample may be carry-over from other donors' samples. The sample consisted of naive CXCR3+ CD8+ T cells from blood. Subset described: CD45RO-CCR7+CD27+CD95- naive CD8+ T cells expressing CXCR3 (TNR3+). V is TRBV12-3 or TRBV12-4 and J is TRBJ2-7; TCRdb's D call, TRBD1, is unchecked because there is no DNA. This CDR3 is CASRPGQGYYEQYF.